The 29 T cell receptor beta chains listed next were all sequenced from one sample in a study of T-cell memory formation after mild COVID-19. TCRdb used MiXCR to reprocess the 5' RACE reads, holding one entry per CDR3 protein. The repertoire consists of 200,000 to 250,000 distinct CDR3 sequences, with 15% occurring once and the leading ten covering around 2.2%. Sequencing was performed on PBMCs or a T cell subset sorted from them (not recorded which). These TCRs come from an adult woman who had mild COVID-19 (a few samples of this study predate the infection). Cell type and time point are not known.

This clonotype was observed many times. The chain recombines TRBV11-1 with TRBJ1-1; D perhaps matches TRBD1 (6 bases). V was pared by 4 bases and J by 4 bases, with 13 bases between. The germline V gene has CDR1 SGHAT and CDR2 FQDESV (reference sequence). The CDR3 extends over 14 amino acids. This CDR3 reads CASSSNRGGTEAFF. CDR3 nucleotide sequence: TGTGCCAGCAGCTCCAACAGAGGGGGCACTGAAGCTTTCTTT.

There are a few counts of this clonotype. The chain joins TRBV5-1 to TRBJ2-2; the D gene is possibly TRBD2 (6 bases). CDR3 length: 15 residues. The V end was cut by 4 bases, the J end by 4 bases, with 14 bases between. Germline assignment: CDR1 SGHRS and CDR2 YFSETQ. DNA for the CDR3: TGCGCCAGCAGCCTTGCTCGGGAGAGCACCGGGGAGCTGTTTTTT. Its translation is CASSLARESTGELFF.

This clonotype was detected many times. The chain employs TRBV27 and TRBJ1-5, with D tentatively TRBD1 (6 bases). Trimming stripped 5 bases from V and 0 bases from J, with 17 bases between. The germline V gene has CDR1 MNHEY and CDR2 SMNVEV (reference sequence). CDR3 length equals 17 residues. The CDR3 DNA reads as TGTGCCAGCAGTCCTCTCCGACAGGTGTATAGCAATCAGCCCCAGCATTTT. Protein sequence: CASSPLRQVYSNQPQHF.

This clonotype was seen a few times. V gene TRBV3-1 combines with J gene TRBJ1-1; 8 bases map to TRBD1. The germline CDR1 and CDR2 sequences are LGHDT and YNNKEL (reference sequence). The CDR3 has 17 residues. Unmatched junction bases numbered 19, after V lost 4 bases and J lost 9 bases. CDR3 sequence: CASSPTSRDWTGSQAFF. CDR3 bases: TGTGCCAGCAGCCCGACTTCTCGTGATTGGACAGGGTCCCAAGCTTTCTTT.

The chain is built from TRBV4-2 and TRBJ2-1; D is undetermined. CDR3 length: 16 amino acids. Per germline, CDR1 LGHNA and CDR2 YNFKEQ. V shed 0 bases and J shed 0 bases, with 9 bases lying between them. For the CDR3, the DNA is TGTGCCAGCAGCCAAGATTCCGGAAGCTCCTACAATGAGCAGTTCTTC. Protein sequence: CASSQDSGSSYNEQFF.

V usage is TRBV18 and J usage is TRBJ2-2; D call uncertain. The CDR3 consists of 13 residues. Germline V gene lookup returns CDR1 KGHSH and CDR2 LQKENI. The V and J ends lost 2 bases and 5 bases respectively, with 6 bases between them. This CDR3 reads CASSPRATGELFF. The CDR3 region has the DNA TGTGCCAGCTCACCAAGAGCAACCGGGGAGCTGTTTTTT.

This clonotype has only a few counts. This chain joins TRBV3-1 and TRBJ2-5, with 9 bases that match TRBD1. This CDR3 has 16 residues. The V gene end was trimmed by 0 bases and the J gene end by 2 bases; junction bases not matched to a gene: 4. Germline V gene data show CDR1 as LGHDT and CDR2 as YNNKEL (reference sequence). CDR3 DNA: TGTGCCAGCAGCCAAGATACGGGACAGGGACAAGAGACCCAGTACTTC. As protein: CASSQDTGQGQETQYF.

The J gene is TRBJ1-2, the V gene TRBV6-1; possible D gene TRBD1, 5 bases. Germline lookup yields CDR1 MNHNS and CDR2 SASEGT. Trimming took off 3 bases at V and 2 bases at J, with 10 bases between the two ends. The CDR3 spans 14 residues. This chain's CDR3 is CASSDPGRNYGYTF. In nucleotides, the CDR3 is TGTGCCAGCAGTGACCCGGGACGGAACTATGGCTACACCTTC.

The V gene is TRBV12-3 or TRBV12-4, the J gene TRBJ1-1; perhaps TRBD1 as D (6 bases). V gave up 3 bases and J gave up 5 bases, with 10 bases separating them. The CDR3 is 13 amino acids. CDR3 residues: CASSFRGRTEAFF. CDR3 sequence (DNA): TGTGCCAGCAGTTTTAGGGGGAGGACTGAAGCTTTCTTT.

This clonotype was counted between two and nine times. CDR3 sequence (DNA): TGCGCCAGCAGCCAAGAAACCGGCCATGGCTACACCTTC. Protein product: CASSQETGHGYTF. The V and J genes are TRBV4-1 and TRBJ1-2; D is unresolved. The germline CDR1 and CDR2 sequences are MGHRA and YSYEKL. The CDR3 loop spans 13 amino acids. V was cut by 0 bases and J by 6 bases, with 8 bases left in between.

The CDR3 loop is CASSPSGGSNTGELFF. The CDR3 DNA reads TGTGCCAGCAGCCCCTCTGGCGGGAGTAACACCGGGGAGCTGTTTTTT. V and J are TRBV7-3 and TRBJ2-2, with 7 bases fitting TRBD2. Trimming removed 5 bases from V and 2 bases from J; junction bases left unmatched: 8. CDR3 length equals 16 residues. Germline V gene lookup returns CDR1 SGHTA and CDR2 FQGTGA.

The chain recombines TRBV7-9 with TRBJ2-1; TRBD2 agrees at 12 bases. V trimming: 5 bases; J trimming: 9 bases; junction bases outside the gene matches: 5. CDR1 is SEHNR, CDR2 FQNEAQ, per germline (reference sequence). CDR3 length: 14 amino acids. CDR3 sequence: CASSPSGRAFEQFF. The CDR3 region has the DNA TGTGCCAGCAGCCCTAGCGGGAGGGCCTTTGAGCAGTTCTTC.

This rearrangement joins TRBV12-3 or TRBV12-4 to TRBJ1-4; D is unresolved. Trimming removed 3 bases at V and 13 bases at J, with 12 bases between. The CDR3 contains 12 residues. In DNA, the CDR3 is TGTGCCAGCAGTTTCGGCCAGACGGTACTGTTTTTT. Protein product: CASSFGQTVLFF.

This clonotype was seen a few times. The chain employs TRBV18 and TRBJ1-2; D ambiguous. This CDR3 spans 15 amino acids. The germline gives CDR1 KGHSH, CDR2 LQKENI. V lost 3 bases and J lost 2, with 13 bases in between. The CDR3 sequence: CASSPPLGSNYGYTF. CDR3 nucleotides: TGTGCCAGCTCACCCCCCCTGGGCAGCAACTATGGCTACACCTTC. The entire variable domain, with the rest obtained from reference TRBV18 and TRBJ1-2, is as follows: NAGVMQNPRHLVRRRGQEARLRCSPMKGHSHVYWYRQLPEEGLKFMVYLQKENIIDESGMPKERFSAEFPKEGPSILRIQQVVRGDSAAYFCASSPPLGSNYGYTFGSGTRLTVV.

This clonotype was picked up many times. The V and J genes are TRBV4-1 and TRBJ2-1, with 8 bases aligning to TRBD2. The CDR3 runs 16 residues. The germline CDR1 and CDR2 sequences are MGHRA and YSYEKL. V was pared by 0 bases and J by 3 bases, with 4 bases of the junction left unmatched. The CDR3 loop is CASSQETGLDYNEQFF. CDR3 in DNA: TGCGCCAGCAGCCAAGAAACGGGACTAGACTACAATGAGCAGTTCTTC.

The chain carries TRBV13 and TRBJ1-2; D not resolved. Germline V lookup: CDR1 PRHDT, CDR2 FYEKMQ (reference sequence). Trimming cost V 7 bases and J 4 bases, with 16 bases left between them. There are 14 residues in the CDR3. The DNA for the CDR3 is TGTGCCAGCAATCCGGGAGGAAGAGGCTATGGCTACACCTTC. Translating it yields CASNPGGRGYGYTF. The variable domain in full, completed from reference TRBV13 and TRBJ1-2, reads AAGVIQSPRHLIKEKRETATLKCYPIPRHDTVYWYQQGPGQDPQFLISFYEKMQSDKGSIPDRFSAQQFSDYHSELNMSSLELGDSALYFCASNPGGRGYGYTFGSGTRLTVV.

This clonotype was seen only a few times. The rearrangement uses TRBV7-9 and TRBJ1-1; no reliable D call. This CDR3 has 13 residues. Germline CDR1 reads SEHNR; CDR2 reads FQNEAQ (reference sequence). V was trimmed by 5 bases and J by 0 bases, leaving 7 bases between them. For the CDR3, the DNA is TGTGCCAGCAGCCTCCAGATGAACACTGAAGCTTTCTTT. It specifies CASSLQMNTEAFF.

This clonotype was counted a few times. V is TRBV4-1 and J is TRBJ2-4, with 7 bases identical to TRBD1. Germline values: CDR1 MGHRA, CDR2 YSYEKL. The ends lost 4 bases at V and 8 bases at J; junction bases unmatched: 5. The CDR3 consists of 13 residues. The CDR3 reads CASSRTGGYIQYF. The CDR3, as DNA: TGCGCCAGCAGCCGGACAGGAGGATACATTCAGTACTTC.

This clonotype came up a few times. The CDR3 sequence is CASSLLTVAYEQYF. The CDR3 nucleotides are TGTGCCAGCAGCTTATTGACAGTCGCCTACGAGCAGTACTTC. The rearrangement links TRBV11-2 to TRBJ2-7, with D perhaps matching TRBD1 (5 bases). CDR1 is SGHAT and CDR2 is FQNNGV in the germline V gene. This CDR3 has 14 amino acids. The V gene lost 2 bases and the J gene lost 2 bases, with 10 bases spanning the gap.

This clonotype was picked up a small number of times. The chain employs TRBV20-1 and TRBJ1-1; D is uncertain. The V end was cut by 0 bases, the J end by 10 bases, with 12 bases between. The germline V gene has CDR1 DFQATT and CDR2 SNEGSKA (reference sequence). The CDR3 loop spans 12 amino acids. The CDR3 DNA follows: TGCAGTGCTAGAGAGGGGTACGATGTAGCTTTCTTT. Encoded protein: CSAREGYDVAFF.

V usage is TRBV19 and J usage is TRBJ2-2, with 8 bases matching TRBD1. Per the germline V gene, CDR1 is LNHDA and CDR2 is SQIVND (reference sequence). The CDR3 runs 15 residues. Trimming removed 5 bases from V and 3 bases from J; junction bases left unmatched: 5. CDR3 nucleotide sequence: TGTGCCAGTAGTGACAGGGGTCGGGACACCGGGGAGCTGTTTTTT. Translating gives CASSDRGRDTGELFF.

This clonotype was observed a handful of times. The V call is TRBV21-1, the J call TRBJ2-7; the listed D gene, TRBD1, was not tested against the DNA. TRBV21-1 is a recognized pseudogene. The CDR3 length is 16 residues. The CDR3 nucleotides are TGTGCCAGCAGCAAAGAGATGAAGGGCGGTCGGTGCGAGCAGTACTTC. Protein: CASSKEMKGGRCEQYF.

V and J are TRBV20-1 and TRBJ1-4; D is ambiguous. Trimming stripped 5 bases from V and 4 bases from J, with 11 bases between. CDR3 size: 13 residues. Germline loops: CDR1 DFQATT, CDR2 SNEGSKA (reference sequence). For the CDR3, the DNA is TGCAGTGCTGGATCAGGTCGTAATGAAAAACTGTTTTTT. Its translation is CSAGSGRNEKLFF.

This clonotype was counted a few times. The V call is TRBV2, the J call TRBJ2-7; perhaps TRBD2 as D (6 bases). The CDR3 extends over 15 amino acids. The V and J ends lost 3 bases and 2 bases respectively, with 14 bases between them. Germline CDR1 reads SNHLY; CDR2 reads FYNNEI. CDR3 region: CASSDRPGRPYEQYF. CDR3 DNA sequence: TGTGCCAGCAGTGATCGGCCAGGGAGGCCCTACGAGCAGTACTTC.

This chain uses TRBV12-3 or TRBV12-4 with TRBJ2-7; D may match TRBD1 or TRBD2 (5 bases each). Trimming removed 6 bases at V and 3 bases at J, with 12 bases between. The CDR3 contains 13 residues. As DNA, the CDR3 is TGTGCCAGCAGCCAGGGACGGAACTACGAGCAGTACTTC. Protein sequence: CASSQGRNYEQYF.

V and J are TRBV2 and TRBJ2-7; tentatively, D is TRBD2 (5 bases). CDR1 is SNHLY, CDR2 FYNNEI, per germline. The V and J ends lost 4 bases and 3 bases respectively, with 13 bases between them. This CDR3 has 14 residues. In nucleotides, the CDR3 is TGTGCCAGCAGTGTTTTCCTAGCCGGCTACGAGCAGTACTTC. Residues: CASSVFLAGYEQYF.

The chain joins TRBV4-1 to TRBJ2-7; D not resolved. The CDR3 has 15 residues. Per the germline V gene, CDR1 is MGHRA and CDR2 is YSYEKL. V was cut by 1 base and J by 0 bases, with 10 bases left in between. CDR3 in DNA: TGCGCCAGCAGCCAAGCGGGTCGCATCTCCTACGAGCAGTACTTC. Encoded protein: CASSQAGRISYEQYF.

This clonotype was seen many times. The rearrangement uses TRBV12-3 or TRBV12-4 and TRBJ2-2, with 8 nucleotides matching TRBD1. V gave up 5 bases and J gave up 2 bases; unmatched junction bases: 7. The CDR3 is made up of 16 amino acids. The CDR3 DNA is TGTGCCAGCAGTGATGTCGGGACAGGCAACACCGGGGAGCTGTTTTTT. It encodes CASSDVGTGNTGELFF.

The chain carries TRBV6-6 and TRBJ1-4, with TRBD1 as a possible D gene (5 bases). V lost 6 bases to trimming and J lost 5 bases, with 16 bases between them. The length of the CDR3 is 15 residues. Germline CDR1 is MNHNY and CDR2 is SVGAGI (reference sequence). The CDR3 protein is CASRFRGGVNEKLFF. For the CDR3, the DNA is TGTGCCAGCAGGTTTCGGGGGGGAGTAAATGAAAAACTGTTTTTT.